The rows below give T cell receptor beta chains drawn from one sample of a study of cytomegalovirus exposure and HLA in healthy donors. Method: immunoSEQ multiplex PCR; TCRdb's copy keeps in-frame clones and lacks some. The sample lists 250,000 to 300,000 clones, about 86% occurring once. The material sequenced was PBMCs. All receptors derive from a woman between 18 and 29 years old in good health and CMV-seronegative. The CDR3 runs from the conserved cysteine through the conserved F or W. The order of the fields is D gene, V gene, J gene, clone size, CDR3 DNA, CDR3 protein. A D gene is named only where the DNA matches it firmly. Clone size appears in some rows only: once, few, many, or a class for an expanded clone.

-	TRBV6-5	TRBJ2-1	-	TGTGCCAGCGTTTTGCGGGCCGGCAACTACAATGAGCAGTTCTTC	CASVLRAGNYNEQFF
-	TRBV6-5	TRBJ2-3	-	TGTGCCAGCAGTTCACGGGTTTCGCTTACAGATACGCAGTATTTT	CASSSRVSLTDTQYF
-	TRBV10-3	TRBJ1-5	few	TGTGCCATCACTGGGGGGAGCAATCAGCCCCAGCATTTT	CAITGGSNQPQHF
-	TRBV27	TRBJ2-5	once	TGTGCCAGCAGTTTAGCGGCGTCCCAAGAGACCCAGTACTTC	CASSLAASQETQYF
TRBD1	TRBV29-1	TRBJ2-1	-	TGCAGCTTCCGAATTAGGGGGCGCCCGATTTCCTACAATGAGCAGTTCTTC	CSFRIRGRPISYNEQFF
-	TRBV7-8	TRBJ2-1	-	TGTGCCAGCAGCTCCCAGAGGTCCTACAATGAGCAGTTCTTC	CASSSQRSYNEQFF
-	TRBV11-1	TRBJ2-6	-	TGTGCCAGTTTCAAGGGAGTAGAGCGGTTCGGGGCCAACGTCCTGACTTTC	CASFKGVERFGANVLTF
-	TRBV29-1	TRBJ2-2	-	TGCAGCGTCTACCGAACGAACACCGGGGAGCTGTTTTTT	CSVYRTNTGELFF
TRBD2	TRBV4-2	TRBJ2-5	-	TGTGCCAGCAGCCACGGAGTAGCGGGGGGGTCTATGCGGGAGACCCAGTACTTC	CASSHGVAGGSMRETQYF
-	TRBV6-4	TRBJ1-6	few	TGTGCCAGCAGAGCCCGGGAGGGAATGGATTCACCCCTCCACTTT	CASRAREGMDSPLHF
-	TRBV27	TRBJ1-1	once	TGTGCCAGCAGGCCACAGGTAATGAACACTGAAGCTTTCTTT	CASRPQVMNTEAFF
TRBD1	TRBV5-1	TRBJ2-5	-	TGCGCCAGCAGCTTGGCCTTCGGACAGGGGCTGGAGACCCAGTACTTC	CASSLAFGQGLETQYF
TRBD1	TRBV28	TRBJ2-5	-	TGTGCCAGCAGTTCTCCGACAGGGGTCGTAGAGACCCAGTACTTC	CASSSPTGVVETQYF
TRBD2	TRBV7-2	TRBJ2-7	once	TGTGCCAGCAGCTTAGGTCCTAGCGGGATCTGGTACGAGCAGTACTTC	CASSLGPSGIWYEQYF
-	TRBV5-1	TRBJ2-1	-	TGCGCCAGCAGCGTGGACTATCGCAATGAGCAGTTCTTC	CASSVDYRNEQFF
TRBD2	TRBV4-1	TRBJ2-1	-	TGCGCCAGCAGCTTAGCGGGAGGGCCCTACAATGAGCAGTTCTTC	CASSLAGGPYNEQFF
-	TRBV11-2	TRBJ1-1	-	TGTGCCAGCAGCTGGCGAGGACAGATGAACACTGAAGCTTTCTTT	CASSWRGQMNTEAFF
-	TRBV11-2	TRBJ1-2	-	TGTGCCAGCAGCCCCCCTGGGGCCTATGGCTACACCTTC	CASSPPGAYGYTF
-	TRBV27	TRBJ2-1	once	TGTGCCAGCAGTATCCAAGGTGGAGGGGGCCGGGGTGAGCAGTTCTTC	CASSIQGGGGRGEQFF
TRBD1	TRBV4-1	TRBJ1-2	once	TGCGCCAGCAGTCCACAGGGGGTAGACTATGGCTACACCTTC	CASSPQGVDYGYTF
-	TRBV28	TRBJ2-1	-	TGTGCCAGCTATGGCCCCCACAGGTCCACGGATGAGCAGTTCTTC	CASYGPHRSTDEQFF
-	TRBV6-5	TRBJ2-7	-	TGTGCCAGCAGTTACTCGACCAGGGCTGACGAGCAGTACTTC	CASSYSTRADEQYF
TRBD1	TRBV11-1	TRBJ1-1	-	TGTGCCAGCAGCTTAGTAGGGACAGAGACCTCGTACACTGAAGCTTTCTTT	CASSLVGTETSYTEAFF
-	TRBV19	TRBJ1-1	-	TGTGCCAGTTCAGCAGGGATCGGCACTGAAGCTTTCTTT	CASSAGIGTEAFF
-	TRBV7-2	TRBJ2-5	-	TGTGCCAGCAGCCCAAGGGACTTAGGACGGACCCAGTACTTC	CASSPRDLGRTQYF
-	TRBV9	TRBJ2-2	-	TGTGCCAGCAGCGTTGGCCAGCGGATCACCGGGGAGCTGTTTTTT	CASSVGQRITGELFF
-	TRBV29-1	TRBJ2-4	-	TGCAGCGTCGAAAAGGGGCCAAACATTCAGTACTTC	CSVEKGPNIQYF
-	TRBV5-1	TRBJ2-1	-	TGCGCCAGCAGACTTACTAGCAGTTCCAATGAGCAGTTCTTC	CASRLTSSSNEQFF
-	TRBV28	TRBJ1-2	-	TGTGCCAGCAGTGGGCTTAACTATGGCTACACCTTC	CASSGLNYGYTF
-	TRBV6-6	TRBJ2-7	-	TGTGCCAGCAGTAACGGGGGAAGCTCCTACGAGCAGTACTTC	CASSNGGSSYEQYF
-	TRBV18	TRBJ2-1	once	TGTGCCAGCTCACCACGTGTGTCAGGACACGGGTTAAGGAATGAGCAGTTCTTC	CASSPRVSGHGLRNEQFF
-	TRBV6-5	TRBJ1-3	-	TGTGCCAGCAGAAGGGACAACTCTGGAAACACCATATATTTT	CASRRDNSGNTIYF
TRBD1	TRBV18	TRBJ2-7	-	TGTGCCAGCTCACAAACGACAGGGTACGTCTACGAGCAGTACTTC	CASSQTTGYVYEQYF
TRBD2	TRBV29-1	TRBJ2-3	-	TGCAGCGCTACCGGGACTAGCGGGGTGGATACGCAGTATTTT	CSATGTSGVDTQYF
TRBD2	TRBV7-3	TRBJ2-7	-	TGTGCCAGCAGCTTCGGGGGGAGCTCCTACGAGCAGTACTTC	CASSFGGSSYEQYF
-	TRBV18	TRBJ1-5	-	TGTGCCAGCTCACCAGGGTCGGGGAGTGAGCCCCAGCATTTT	CASSPGSGSEPQHF
-	TRBV19	TRBJ2-7	few	TGTGCCAGTAGTATACAGGGACTGCCTGGCGAGCAGTACTTC	CASSIQGLPGEQYF
-	TRBV30	TRBJ1-5	-	TGTGCCTGGGGCGACAGGATCTTTCAGCCCCAGCATTTT	CAWGDRIFQPQHF
TRBD2	TRBV10-3	TRBJ2-7	-	TGTGCCATCAGTGAGTCGCCGGCGGGAGAAGAGCAGTACTTC	CAISESPAGEEQYF
-	TRBV4-3	TRBJ2-7	-	TGCGCCAGCAGCCAAGTCCCCCGGGACGAGCAGTACTTC	CASSQVPRDEQYF
TRBD1	TRBV4-3	TRBJ1-4	-	TGCGCCAGCAGCCAGGACAGGGGGGAGGGGGAAAAACTGTTTTTT	CASSQDRGEGEKLFF
TRBD1	TRBV7-3	TRBJ2-6	-	TGTGCCAGCAGACCCCAGGGGGCAGCTGGGGCCAACGTCCTGACTTTC	CASRPQGAAGANVLTF
-	TRBV6-5	TRBJ1-1	-	TGTGCCAGCAGTTCTCACAGGGTTACGCGGACTGAAGCTTTCTTT	CASSSHRVTRTEAFF
-	TRBV5-1	TRBJ2-5	-	TGCGCCAGCAGCTTGGCCCAGGGAGAGACCCAGTACTTC	CASSLAQGETQYF
TRBD2	TRBV5-4	TRBJ2-3	-	TGTGCCAGCAGCCCCCTGCTAGCGGGAGTTACAGATACGCAGTATTTT	CASSPLLAGVTDTQYF
TRBD2	TRBV7-9	TRBJ2-3	-	TGTGCCAGCAGCCCGGGACTAGCGGGGACTAGCACAGATACGCAGTATTTT	CASSPGLAGTSTDTQYF
TRBD1	TRBV10-3	TRBJ2-7	few	TGTGCCATCAGTGTGATACAGGGGGAAGCCTACGAGCAGTACTTC	CAISVIQGEAYEQYF
TRBD2	TRBV6-4	TRBJ2-5	-	TGTGCCAGCAGTGTCTCAGCGGGAGTAGAGACCCAGTACTTC	CASSVSAGVETQYF
TRBD1	TRBV11-3	TRBJ1-2	-	TGTGCCAGCAGCGTACGGACAGGGGCTAATGGCTACACCTTC	CASSVRTGANGYTF
-	TRBV25-1	TRBJ1-3	-	TGTGCCAGCTGGTCTAGTAGTGGAAACACCATATATTTT	CASWSSSGNTIYF
-	TRBV5-1	TRBJ2-7	once	TGCGCCAGCAGCTTGAATAAAAAACTTAGGTACTTC	CASSLNKKLRYF
TRBD1	TRBV30	TRBJ2-7	-	TGTGCCTGGAGCACCCGGGACAGGGCCTACGAGCAGTACTTC	CAWSTRDRAYEQYF
-	TRBV6-6	TRBJ1-5	-	TGTGCCAGCAGTTACGGCGGGGTCCAGCCCCAGCATTTT	CASSYGGVQPQHF
TRBD1	TRBV5-1	TRBJ1-5	-	TGCGCCAGCAGTCCAGGACAGGGGCTAGAGCCCCAGCATTTT	CASSPGQGLEPQHF
TRBD1	TRBV28	TRBJ1-5	once	TGTGCCAGCAGTTTGACAGGGTCGGTTCAGCCCCAGCATTTT	CASSLTGSVQPQHF
TRBD2	TRBV2	TRBJ2-7	-	TGTGCCAGCAGTTCCCGGCTAGCGGGGGCTTACGAGCAGTACTTC	CASSSRLAGAYEQYF
TRBD2	TRBV11-2	TRBJ2-1	-	TGTGCCAGCAGTCCTGCACTAGCGGGGGCCAATGAGCAGTTCTTC	CASSPALAGANEQFF
-	TRBV7-9	TRBJ1-2	few	TGTGCCAGCAGCCTTTCGCAGGGGAGTACTAACTATGGCTACACCTTC	CASSLSQGSTNYGYTF
TRBD1	TRBV7-2	TRBJ2-7	once	TGTGCCAGCAGCTCCGACAGGGGCTACGAGCAGTACTTC	CASSSDRGYEQYF